The clone carrying this T cell receptor (beta chain) was recorded at least ten times. These data belong to a study of spatial heterogeneity in lung cancer. TCRdb processed the 5' RACE reads anew with MiXCR; each CDR3 protein has one entry. The table has some 25,000 distinct CDR3 sequences, about 4.3% seen once. Indicated time point: sample taken at primary tumor resection. Sequencing of whole RNA from tumor, nontumor lung or frozen PBMC involved no sorting. Between the trimmed V and J ends, which lost 3 bases and 5 bases, there was a span of 4 bases. Germline values: CDR1 SGHTA, CDR2 FQGNSA. The CDR3 is 11 residues long.

The rearrangement links TRBV7-2 to TRBJ2-5; D is unresolved. The clonotype was recovered from a male donor with early-stage non-small cell lung cancer. Sequences were derived from PBMCs, sampled at surgery. Here the CDR3 DNA reads TGTGCCAGCAGCTTGTTGGAGACCCAGTACTTC. Its translation: CASSLLETQYF.